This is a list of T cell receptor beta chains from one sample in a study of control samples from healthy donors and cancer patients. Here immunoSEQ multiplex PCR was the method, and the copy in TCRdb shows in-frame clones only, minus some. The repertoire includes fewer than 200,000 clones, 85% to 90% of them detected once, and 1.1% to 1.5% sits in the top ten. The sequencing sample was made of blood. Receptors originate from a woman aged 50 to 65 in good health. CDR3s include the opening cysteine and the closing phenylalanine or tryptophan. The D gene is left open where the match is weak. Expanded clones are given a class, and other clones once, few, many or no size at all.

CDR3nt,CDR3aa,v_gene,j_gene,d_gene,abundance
TGTGCCAGCGAGGGGGCTAGCACTGAAGCTTTCTTT,CASEGASTEAFF,TRBV21-1,TRBJ1-1,-,-
TGTGCCTGGAGTGTAGGGGCCGAGGTGGAACAAGAGACCCAGTACTTC,CAWSVGAEVEQETQYF,TRBV30,TRBJ2-5,-,once
TGTGCCAGCAGCCAGGACATAGCCTATGGCTACACCTTC,CASSQDIAYGYTF,TRBV28,TRBJ1-2,-,-
TGTGCCACCAGTCGGGGGGGCGCCGATTATAGCAATCAGCCCCAGCATTTT,CATSRGGADYSNQPQHF,TRBV24-1,TRBJ1-5,-,-
TGTGCCAGCAGCGGCGTGGGCAGCTACGAGCAGTACTTC,CASSGVGSYEQYF,TRBV6-6,TRBJ2-7,-,-
TGTGCCATCAGTTTCGGGACAGGGGGCACCGGGGAGCTGTTTTTT,CAISFGTGGTGELFF,TRBV10-3,TRBJ2-2,TRBD1,-
TGTGCCAGCAGCTCCGACAGGGCCTATGGCTACACCTTC,CASSSDRAYGYTF,TRBV28,TRBJ1-2,TRBD1,-
TGTGCCATCAGTGACTCTCTCCCAGCCACTGGAAACACCATATATTTT,CAISDSLPATGNTIYF,TRBV10-3,TRBJ1-3,-,once
TGTGCCAGCAAAAGGGGCCAGGGGCGGTATGGCTACACCTTC,CASKRGQGRYGYTF,TRBV19,TRBJ1-2,-,-
TGTGCCAGCAGTACAGGGTTAAGCAATCAGCCCCAGCATTTT,CASSTGLSNQPQHF,TRBV28,TRBJ1-5,-,-
TGTGCCAGCAGCCCCCCAGGGGATTCGTACAATGAGCAGTTCTTC,CASSPPGDSYNEQFF,TRBV7-9,TRBJ2-1,-,-
TGTGCCAGCACTACTGGCACAGATACGCAGTATTTT,CASTTGTDTQYF,TRBV6-5,TRBJ2-3,-,-
TGTGCCAGCTGCGAGATGATAACCACCGGGGAGCTGTTTTTT,CASCEMITTGELFF,TRBV18,TRBJ2-2,-,-
TGTGCCTGGAATTATGGGTCTGGATACACTGAAGCTTTCTTT,CAWNYGSGYTEAFF,TRBV30,TRBJ1-1,-,-
TGTGCCTGGAGTGGGGGAGGGGGCGGACAGCCCCAGCATTTT,CAWSGGGGGQPQHF,TRBV30,TRBJ1-5,TRBD1,-
TGTGCCAGCTCACCAGGGGTTAATTCACCCCTCCACTTT,CASSPGVNSPLHF,TRBV18,TRBJ1-6,-,-
TGTGCCTCCCAAGGGACTAGCGGGGAGGGGGTTCCGTATTTT,CASQGTSGEGVPYF,TRBV30,TRBJ2-3,TRBD2,-
TGTGCCAGCAGCTACGGGAAAGGGGGGTACGAGCAGTACTTC,CASSYGKGGYEQYF,TRBV11-2,TRBJ2-7,-,few